Listed below are T cell receptor beta chains from one sample, sequenced in a study of radiation and T cells in renal cell carcinoma. Clones were sequenced by immunoSEQ multiplex PCR, and TCRdb holds only the in-frame ones, with some missing. The table includes roughly 130,000 clones, around 90% detected once. The source material was blood, sampled from a patient whose treatment included radiotherapy and nephrectomy. These TCRs come from a woman in her sixties or seventies with renal cell carcinoma. Each CDR3 is given with its conserved first and last residue. Each record gives: V gene, D gene, clone size, J gene, CDR3 DNA, CDR3 protein. A D gene is named only where the DNA matches it firmly. A clone size is listed for some rows: how often the clone was seen (once, few, many), or a class if it is expanded.

v_gene: TRBV25-1; d_gene: -; abundance: -; j_gene: TRBJ1-3; CDR3nt: TGTGCCAGCAGCCCCGGAGTAAACTCTGGAAACACCATATATTTT; CDR3aa: CASSPGVNSGNTIYF
v_gene: TRBV28; d_gene: -; abundance: -; j_gene: TRBJ1-5; CDR3nt: TGTGCCAGCAGGGCCCCGGGCAGCAATCAGCCCCAGCATTTT; CDR3aa: CASRAPGSNQPQHF
v_gene: TRBV7-2; d_gene: -; abundance: -; j_gene: TRBJ2-2; CDR3nt: TGTGCCAGCAGCCTTTCCAGGGTCTCCGGGGAGCTGTTTTTT; CDR3aa: CASSLSRVSGELFF
v_gene: TRBV9; d_gene: -; abundance: -; j_gene: TRBJ1-1; CDR3nt: TGTGCCAGCAGCGTGAGGGAGTCCTCGAACACTGAAGCTTTCTTT; CDR3aa: CASSVRESSNTEAFF
v_gene: TRBV19; d_gene: TRBD1; abundance: few; j_gene: TRBJ2-6; CDR3nt: TGTGCCAGTAGTCCAGGGACAGGGGGCTCCGGGGCCAACGTCCTGACTTTC; CDR3aa: CASSPGTGGSGANVLTF
v_gene: TRBV5-1; d_gene: TRBD2; abundance: -; j_gene: TRBJ2-7; CDR3nt: TGCGCCAGCAGCTTGGAGCGGGGGAGCTACGAGCAGTACTTC; CDR3aa: CASSLERGSYEQYF
v_gene: TRBV2; d_gene: -; abundance: -; j_gene: TRBJ1-3; CDR3nt: TGTGCCAGCAGCTCCTCCGGGCCCCCTGGAAACACCATATATTTT; CDR3aa: CASSSSGPPGNTIYF
v_gene: TRBV5-8; d_gene: TRBD1; abundance: once; j_gene: TRBJ2-1; CDR3nt: TGTGCCAGCGACCGGGACAGGGCGATCAATGAGCAGTTCTTC; CDR3aa: CASDRDRAINEQFF
v_gene: TRBV4-1; d_gene: TRBD1; abundance: few; j_gene: TRBJ1-1; CDR3nt: TGCGCCAGCAGCCAGGGGGACAGGAACACTGAAGCTTTCTTT; CDR3aa: CASSQGDRNTEAFF
v_gene: TRBV2; d_gene: -; abundance: -; j_gene: TRBJ1-2; CDR3nt: TGTGCCAGCAGTGACATTACTAACTATGGCTACACCTTC; CDR3aa: CASSDITNYGYTF
v_gene: TRBV6-1; d_gene: -; abundance: -; j_gene: TRBJ1-6; CDR3nt: TGTGCCAGCAGTGGCATTTCAGTCGCCATTAATTCACCCCTCCACTTT; CDR3aa: CASSGISVAINSPLHF
v_gene: TRBV9; d_gene: TRBD2; abundance: -; j_gene: TRBJ2-1; CDR3nt: TGTGCCAGCAGCCCCTCACCCGGGACTAGAGGGGGTGAGCAGTTCTTC; CDR3aa: CASSPSPGTRGGEQFF
v_gene: TRBV30; d_gene: -; abundance: -; j_gene: TRBJ1-1; CDR3nt: TGTGCCTGGCGAGTTTTCTACACTGAAGCTTTCTTT; CDR3aa: CAWRVFYTEAFF
v_gene: TRBV11-2; d_gene: -; abundance: -; j_gene: TRBJ2-7; CDR3nt: TGTGCCAGCAGCCGAGGGCTGGCGGAATTCTACGAGCAGTACTTC; CDR3aa: CASSRGLAEFYEQYF
v_gene: TRBV6-6; d_gene: -; abundance: -; j_gene: TRBJ1-1; CDR3nt: TGTGCCAGCAGTTACATGGACAGAAAAACTGAAGCTTTCTTT; CDR3aa: CASSYMDRKTEAFF
v_gene: TRBV30; d_gene: TRBD1; abundance: few; j_gene: TRBJ1-4; CDR3nt: TGTGCCTGGAGTCCACTGGACAGGGGAGATGAAAAACTGTTTTTT; CDR3aa: CAWSPLDRGDEKLFF
v_gene: TRBV18; d_gene: TRBD1; abundance: -; j_gene: TRBJ1-4; CDR3nt: TGTGCCAGCTCACCAGAGACAGGGGGTGAAAAACTGTTTTTT; CDR3aa: CASSPETGGEKLFF
v_gene: TRBV9; d_gene: TRBD1; abundance: -; j_gene: TRBJ2-7; CDR3nt: TGTGCCAGCAGCCCTGGACAGGGAATCACCTACGAGCAGTACTTC; CDR3aa: CASSPGQGITYEQYF
v_gene: TRBV2; d_gene: -; abundance: -; j_gene: TRBJ1-1; CDR3nt: TGTGCCAGCAGTGAAAGTTCCTGGGAAGCTTTCTTT; CDR3aa: CASSESSWEAFF
v_gene: TRBV5-1; d_gene: -; abundance: -; j_gene: TRBJ2-7; CDR3nt: TGCGCCAGCAGCTTGGCCGGGGAACCCTCCTACGAGCAGTACTTC; CDR3aa: CASSLAGEPSYEQYF
v_gene: TRBV7-2; d_gene: TRBD1; abundance: -; j_gene: TRBJ1-2; CDR3nt: TGTGCCAGCAGCTACGGACAGGGGGCGCGGGGCTACACCTTC; CDR3aa: CASSYGQGARGYTF
v_gene: TRBV7-2; d_gene: TRBD2; abundance: -; j_gene: TRBJ2-1; CDR3nt: TGTGCCAGCAGTCCGCCGGGACTAGCGGGGGCCTACAATGAGCAGTTCTTC; CDR3aa: CASSPPGLAGAYNEQFF
v_gene: TRBV5-4; d_gene: TRBD2; abundance: once; j_gene: TRBJ2-3; CDR3nt: TGTGCCAGCAGCTTCCCTAGCGGGGGGGCAGCAGATACGCAGTATTTT; CDR3aa: CASSFPSGGAADTQYF
v_gene: TRBV11-3; d_gene: TRBD1; abundance: -; j_gene: TRBJ2-7; CDR3nt: TGTGCCAGCAGCTTATCTCTAGGGGGCTCGTCTTACGAGCAGTACTTC; CDR3aa: CASSLSLGGSSYEQYF